The T cell receptor (beta chain) described here comes from a study of T-cell reconstitution after alpha-beta-depleted transplantation in children. CDR3 length: 18 residues. Per the germline V gene, CDR1 is MNHGY and CDR2 is SVAAGI. Only a few counts were recorded for this clonotype. At one end the junction does not follow the germline gene, possibly because of a read error. The authors prepared the TCRbeta library with unique molecular identifiers. TCRdb recomputed calls from the PCR reads with MiXCR, one row per CDR3 protein. Here the sample spans about 340,000 distinct CDR3 sequences, 10% being singletons.

The gene calls are TRBV6-9 and TRBJ1-4; 7 bases are a match to TRBD1. The specimen was PBMCs from the stem cell graft donor, collected from the stem cell graft. This receptor was identified in a human donor who donated a stem cell graft to a child with acute lymphoblastic leukemia. For the CDR3, the DNA is TGTACCAGCAGTGTTCGACAGGGCACGTTAAGGATGGATGAAAAACTGTTTTTT. It translates to CTSSVRQGTLRMDEKLFF.